These 17 T cell receptor beta chains were sequenced from one sample in a study of T cells in Graves' hyperthyroidism and ophthalmopathy. From RNA transcripts, TCR beta CDR3 regions were amplified. With the HTBI primer set, the TCR CDR3 went through a first round of RT-PCR. TCRdb fed the multiplex PCR reads into MiXCR, producing one record per CDR3 protein. The sample has 280,000 or so distinct CDR3 sequences; about 25% are singletons. Material: blood. Receptors were obtained from a man aged 35-49 years with Graves' hyperthyroidism that later progressed to Graves' ophthalmopathy.

The sample holds many counts of this clonotype. CDR3 DNA: TGTGCCAGCAGTTTCGGGGTCAATAGCAATCAGCCCCAGCATTTT. As protein: CASSFGVNSNQPQHF. This sequence joins TRBV6-5 and TRBJ1-5, with D uncertain. Germline lookup yields CDR1 MNHEY and CDR2 SVGAGI. The V end lost 4 bases, the J end lost 0 bases, and 10 bases lay between the germline ends. CDR3 length equals 15 residues.

This clonotype was detected ten times or more. The J gene is TRBJ2-5, the V gene TRBV19, with D maybe TRBD2 (5 bases). This CDR3 has 12 amino acids. V was pared by 3 bases and J by 5 bases, with 7 bases between. Germline V gene lookup returns CDR1 LNHDA and CDR2 SQIVND (reference sequence). The DNA of the CDR3 is TGTGCCAGTAGTATCCCGGGGGAGACCCAGTACTTC. Amino acids: CASSIPGETQYF.

Many counts were recorded for this clonotype. The chain's CDR3 is CATTLRTDYEQYF. The CDR3 DNA is TGTGCCACCACGCTAAGGACAGACTACGAGCAGTACTTC. The chain combines TRBV28 with TRBJ2-7, with D possibly TRBD1 on 6 matching bases. Trimming removed 10 bases from V and 3 bases from J, with 16 bases in between. Germline V gene lookup returns CDR1 MDHEN and CDR2 SYDVKM. The CDR3 is 13 residues long.

This clonotype came up many times. This chain links TRBV12-3 or TRBV12-4 with TRBJ2-5, with 9 nucleotides matching TRBD1. After removal of 6 bases from V and 4 bases from J, the junction contained 9 bases not matched to a gene. The CDR3 is 15 residues long. The CDR3 nucleotides are TGTGCCAGCAGCCGACAGGGGGACGGGCGAGAGACCCAGTACTTC. Amino acids: CASSRQGDGRETQYF.

This clonotype occurred many times. The chain employs TRBV2 and TRBJ2-2; 14 bases map to TRBD2. The CDR3 is 16 amino acids. Germline V gene data show CDR1 as SNHLY and CDR2 as FYNNEI. Trimming took 6 bases from V and 1 from J; bases not matched to a gene: 1. The CDR3 DNA reads as TGTGCCAGCAGGGGGACTAGCGGGGGGAACACCGGGGAGCTGTTTTTT. Translated, it gives CASRGTSGGNTGELFF.

In this sample, this clonotype turned up many times. The chain joins TRBV5-1 to TRBJ2-2, with TRBD2 identical over 13 bases. Germline trimming cut 2 bases from V and 2 bases from J; bases unmatched to any gene: 9. Germline V CDR1 and CDR2: SGHRS, YFSETQ. The CDR3 covers 19 residues. The chain's CDR3 is CASSFFVTSGRINTGELFF. The CDR3 nucleotides read TGCGCCAGCAGCTTCTTTGTGACTAGCGGGAGGATTAACACCGGGGAGCTGTTTTTT.

The table lists this clonotype with many counts. The chain employs TRBV19 and TRBJ1-1, with TRBD1 as a possible D gene (5 bases). Germline CDR1 LNHDA, CDR2 SQIVND (reference sequence). The CDR3 sequence is 19 residues long. The V end was cut by 0 bases, the J end by 0 bases, with 20 bases between. Here the CDR3 reads CASSIEGGDVMELNTEAFF. The CDR3 DNA follows: TGTGCCAGTAGTATAGAGGGAGGGGACGTGATGGAACTGAACACTGAAGCTTTCTTT.

This clonotype was seen repeatedly, ten times or more. The rearrangement links TRBV6-5 to TRBJ1-5, with no clear D. The CDR3 totals 16 residues. Germline V lookup: CDR1 MNHEY, CDR2 SVGAGI. Between the trimmed V and J ends, which lost 0 bases and 4 bases, there was a span of 13 bases. CDR3 coding DNA: TGTGCCAGCAGTTACTCTGCCGGGCTCAAGAATCAGCCCCAGCATTTT. Its translation is CASSYSAGLKNQPQHF.

This clonotype has a count of ten or more. V gene TRBV20-1 combines with J gene TRBJ2-5; 11 bases map to TRBD2. Germline values: CDR1 DFQATT, CDR2 SNEGSKA (reference sequence). This CDR3 has 15 residues. J gave up 7 bases and V 3 bases, and 10 bases lay outside the gene matches. CDR3 loop: CSASRLAGGPRTQYF. The CDR3 region has the DNA TGCAGTGCTAGTAGATTAGCGGGAGGGCCGAGGACCCAGTACTTC.

This clonotype has at least ten counts. This chain connects TRBV7-9 to TRBJ2-7; no clear D. This CDR3 spans 15 amino acids. CDR1 and CDR2 (germline): SEHNR, FQNEAQ (reference sequence). V was cut by 5 bases and J by 0 bases, with 14 bases left in between. The CDR3: CASSLTGLSSYEQYF. CDR3 DNA sequence: TGTGCCAGCAGCCTCACCGGCCTCAGCTCCTACGAGCAGTACTTC.

This clonotype was recorded at least ten times. This chain connects TRBV20-1 to TRBJ2-7; no firm D call. CDR1 and CDR2 (germline): DFQATT, SNEGSKA (reference sequence). The V end was cut by 1 base, the J end by 0 bases, with 7 bases between. The CDR3 contains 13 residues. The CDR3 sequence: CSARGRISYEQYF. As DNA, the CDR3 is TGCAGTGCTAGAGGGCGAATCTCCTACGAGCAGTACTTC.

This clonotype was found many times. The rearrangement uses TRBV19 and TRBJ2-7, with 10 bases aligning to TRBD2. This CDR3 region has 15 residues. The ends lost 9 bases at V and 4 bases at J; junction bases unmatched: 12. The germline V gene has CDR1 LNHDA and CDR2 SQIVND (reference sequence). CDR3 in amino acids: CASQTTSGVGYEQYF. CDR3 DNA: TGTGCCAGCCAAACTACTAGCGGGGTGGGGTACGAGCAGTACTTC.

The V and J genes are TRBV12-3 or TRBV12-4 and TRBJ2-2; TRBD1 is a possible D gene (7 bases). V lost 6 bases to trimming and J lost 4 bases, with 12 bases between them. This CDR3 contains 14 residues. CDR3 in amino acids: CASSSQGGTGELFF. CDR3 nucleotide sequence: TGTGCCAGCAGCTCGCAGGGGGGCACCGGGGAGCTGTTTTTT.

This clonotype has at least ten counts. The genes are TRBV20-1 and TRBJ2-2; no clear D gene. The CDR3 totals 13 residues. With 4 bases removed from V and 2 bases from J, the gap between germline ends came to 8 bases. Germline CDR1 is DFQATT and CDR2 is SNEGSKA (reference sequence). The DNA for the CDR3 is TGCAGTGCTATTGACACCAACACCGGGGAGCTGTTTTTT. This encodes CSAIDTNTGELFF.

At least ten counts were recorded for this clonotype. J is TRBJ1-1 and V is TRBV5-1, with TRBD1 matching over 7 bases. CDR1 SGHRS and CDR2 YFSETQ come from the germline V gene. The CDR3 length is 15 residues. With 0 bases clipped from V and 4 bases from J, the junction kept 6 bases outside the gene matches. CDR3 coding DNA: TGCGCCAGCAGCTTGGCCAACAGGGGAGGCACTGAAGCTTTCTTT. Its protein is CASSLANRGGTEAFF.

The chain uses TRBV24-1 and TRBJ2-3; D gene ambiguous. Trimming shortened V by 1 base and J by 6 bases, and 7 bases separated the two germline ends. CDR3 length equals 13 residues. CDR1 is KGHDR and CDR2 is SFDVKD in the germline V gene. CDR3 protein: CATSDFSSDTQYF. The CDR3 nucleotides read TGTGCCACCAGTGATTTCAGCAGTGATACGCAGTATTTT.

In its sample, this clonotype was seen many times. This chain uses TRBV4-2 with TRBJ2-2; D is perhaps TRBD2 (5 bases). Trimming took off 1 base at V and 4 bases at J, with 10 bases between the two ends. CDR1 is LGHNA and CDR2 is YNFKEQ in the germline V gene. The CDR3 extends over 15 amino acids. In DNA, the CDR3 is TGTGCCAGCAGCCAAGGCGTTGCGGGCACCGGGGAGCTGTTTTTT. It is translated as CASSQGVAGTGELFF.